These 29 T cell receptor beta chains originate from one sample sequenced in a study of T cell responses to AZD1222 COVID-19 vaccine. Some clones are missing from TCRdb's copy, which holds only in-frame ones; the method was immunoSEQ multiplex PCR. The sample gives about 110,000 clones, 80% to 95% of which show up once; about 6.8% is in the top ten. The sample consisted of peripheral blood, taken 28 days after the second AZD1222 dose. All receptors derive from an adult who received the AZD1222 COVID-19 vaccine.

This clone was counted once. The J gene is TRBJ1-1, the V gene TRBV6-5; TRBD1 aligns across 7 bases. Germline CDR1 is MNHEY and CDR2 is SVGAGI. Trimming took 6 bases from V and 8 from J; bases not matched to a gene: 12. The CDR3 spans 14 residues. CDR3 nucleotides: TGTGCCAGCAGGCCCTCCGGACAGGCAACCGAAGCTTTCTTT. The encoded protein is CASRPSGQATEAFF.

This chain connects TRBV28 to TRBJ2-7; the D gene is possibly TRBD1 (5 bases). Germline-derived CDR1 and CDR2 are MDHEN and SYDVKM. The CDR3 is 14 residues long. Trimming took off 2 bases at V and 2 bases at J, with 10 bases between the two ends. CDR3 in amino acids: CASSLQGSAYEQYF. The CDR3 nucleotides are TGTGCCAGCAGTTTACAGGGATCGGCCTACGAGCAGTACTTC.

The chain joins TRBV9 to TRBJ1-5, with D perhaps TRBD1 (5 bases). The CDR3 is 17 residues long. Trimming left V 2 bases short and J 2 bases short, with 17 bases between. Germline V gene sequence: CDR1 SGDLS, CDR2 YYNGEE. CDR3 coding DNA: TGTGCCAGCAGCGTCTGGGGCAGCTGGAGTGGCAATCAGCCCCAGCATTTT. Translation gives CASSVWGSWSGNQPQHF.

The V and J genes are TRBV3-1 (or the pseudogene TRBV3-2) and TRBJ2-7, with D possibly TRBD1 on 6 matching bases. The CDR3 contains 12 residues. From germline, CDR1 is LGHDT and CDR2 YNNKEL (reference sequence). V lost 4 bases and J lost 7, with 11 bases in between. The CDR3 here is CASSLSGTEQYF. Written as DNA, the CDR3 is TGTGCCAGCAGCCTCTCAGGGACAGAGCAGTACTTC.

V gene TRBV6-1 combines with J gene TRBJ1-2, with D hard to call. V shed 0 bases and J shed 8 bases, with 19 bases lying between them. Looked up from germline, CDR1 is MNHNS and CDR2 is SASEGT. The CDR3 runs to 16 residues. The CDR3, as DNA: TGTGCCAGCAGTGAAGCCACCCTCCCAGGCCGAAAGGGCTACACCTTC. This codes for CASSEATLPGRKGYTF.

The CDR3, as DNA: TGTGCCAGCAGTTTAAGGAGGGGGGATCAGCCCCAGCATTTT. This translates into CASSLRRGDQPQHF. The V call is TRBV27, the J call TRBJ1-5, with D perhaps TRBD1 (6 bases). V was cut by 2 bases and J by 5 bases, with 10 bases left in between. This CDR3 contains 14 residues. Looked up from germline, CDR1 is MNHEY and CDR2 is SMNVEV (reference sequence).

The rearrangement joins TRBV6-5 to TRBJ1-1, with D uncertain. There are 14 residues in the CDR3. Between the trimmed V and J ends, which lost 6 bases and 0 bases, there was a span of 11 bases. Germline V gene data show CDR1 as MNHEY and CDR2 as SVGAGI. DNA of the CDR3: TGTGCCAGCAGCCCCACTTTTATGAACACTGAAGCTTTCTTT. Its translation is CASSPTFMNTEAFF.

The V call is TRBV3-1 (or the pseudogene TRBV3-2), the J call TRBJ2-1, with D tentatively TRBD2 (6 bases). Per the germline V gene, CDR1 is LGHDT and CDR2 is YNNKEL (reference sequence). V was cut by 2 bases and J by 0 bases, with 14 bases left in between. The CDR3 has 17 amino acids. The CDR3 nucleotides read TGTGCCAGCAGCCAAAAAAGCGGGCAAAGCTCCTACAATGAGCAGTTCTTC. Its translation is CASSQKSGQSSYNEQFF.

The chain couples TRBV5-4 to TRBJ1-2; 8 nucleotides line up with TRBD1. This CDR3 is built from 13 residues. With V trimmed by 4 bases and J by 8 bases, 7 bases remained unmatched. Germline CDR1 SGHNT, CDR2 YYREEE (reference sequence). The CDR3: CASSPDREEGYTF. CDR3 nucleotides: TGTGCCAGCAGCCCGGACAGGGAAGAAGGCTACACCTTC.

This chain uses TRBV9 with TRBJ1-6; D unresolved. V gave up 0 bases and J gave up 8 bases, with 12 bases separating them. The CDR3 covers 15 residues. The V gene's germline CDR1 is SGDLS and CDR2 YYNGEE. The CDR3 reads CASSVGGREDSPLHF. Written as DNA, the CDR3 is TGTGCCAGCAGCGTAGGGGGAAGGGAGGATTCACCCCTCCACTTT. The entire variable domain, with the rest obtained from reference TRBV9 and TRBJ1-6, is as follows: DSGVTQTPKHLITATGQRVTLRCSPRSGDLSVYWYQQSLDQGLQFLIQYYNGEERAKGNILERFSAQQFPDLHSELNLSSLELGDSALYFCASSVGGREDSPLHFGNGTRLTVT.

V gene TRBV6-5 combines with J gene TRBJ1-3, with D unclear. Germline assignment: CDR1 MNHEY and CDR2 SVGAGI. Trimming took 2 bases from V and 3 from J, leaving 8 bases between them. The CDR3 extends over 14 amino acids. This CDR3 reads CASSYRGGGNTIYF. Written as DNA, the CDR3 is TGTGCCAGCAGTTACCGGGGAGGTGGAAACACCATATATTTT.

The CDR3 sequence: CASSYGVRDSPLHF. CDR3 coding DNA: TGTGCCAGCAGTTACGGGGTGAGGGATTCACCCCTCCACTTT. V and J are TRBV6-2 or TRBV6-3 and TRBJ1-6; D is undetermined. Trimming removed 2 bases at V and 8 bases at J, with 10 bases between. CDR3 length equals 14 residues. Germline CDR1 MNHEY, CDR2 SVGEGT.

CDR3 sequence reads: CASSSTSGNEQFF. CDR3 coding DNA: TGTGCCAGTAGTAGTACTAGCGGGAATGAGCAGTTCTTC. The chain uses TRBV2 and TRBJ2-1; TRBD2 aligns across 9 bases. CDR1 is SNHLY, CDR2 FYNNEI, per germline. This CDR3 is 13 amino acids long. V lost 9 bases to trimming and J lost 7 bases; unmatched junction nucleotides: 7. The whole variable domain, filled in from reference TRBV2 and TRBJ2-1, reads EPEVTQTPSHQVTQMGQEVILRCVPISNHLYFYWYRQILGQKVEFLVSFYNNEISEKSEIFDDQFSVERPDGSNFTLKIRSTKLEDSAMYFCASSSTSGNEQFFGPGTRLTVL.

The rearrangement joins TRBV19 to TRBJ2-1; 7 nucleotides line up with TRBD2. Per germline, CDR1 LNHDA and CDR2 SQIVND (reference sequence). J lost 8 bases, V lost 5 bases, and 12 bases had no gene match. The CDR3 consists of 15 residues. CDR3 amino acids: CASSPRVAGDHEQFF. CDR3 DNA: TGTGCCAGTAGTCCCAGGGTGGCGGGAGATCATGAGCAGTTCTTC. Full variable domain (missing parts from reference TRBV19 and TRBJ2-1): DGGITQSPKYLFRKEGQNVTLSCEQNLNHDAMYWYRQDPGQGLRLIYYSQIVNDFQKGDIAEGYSVSREKKESFPLTVTSAQKNPTAFYLCASSPRVAGDHEQFFGPGTRLTVL.

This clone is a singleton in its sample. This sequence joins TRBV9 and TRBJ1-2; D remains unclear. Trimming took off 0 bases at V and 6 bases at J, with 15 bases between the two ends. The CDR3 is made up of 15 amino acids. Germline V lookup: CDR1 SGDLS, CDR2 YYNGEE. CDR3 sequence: CASSVDGPHRHGYTF. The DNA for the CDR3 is TGTGCCAGCAGCGTAGACGGGCCCCACCGCCATGGCTACACCTTC. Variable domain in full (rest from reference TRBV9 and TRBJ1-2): DSGVTQTPKHLITATGQRVTLRCSPRSGDLSVYWYQQSLDQGLQFLIQYYNGEERAKGNILERFSAQQFPDLHSELNLSSLELGDSALYFCASSVDGPHRHGYTFGSGTRLTVV.

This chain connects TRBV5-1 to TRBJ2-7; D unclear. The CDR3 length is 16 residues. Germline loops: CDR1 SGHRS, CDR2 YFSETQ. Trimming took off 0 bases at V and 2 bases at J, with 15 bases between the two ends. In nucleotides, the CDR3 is TGCGCCAGCAGCTTGGCCCCGGGCGAACAGACCTACGAGCAGTACTTC. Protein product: CASSLAPGEQTYEQYF.

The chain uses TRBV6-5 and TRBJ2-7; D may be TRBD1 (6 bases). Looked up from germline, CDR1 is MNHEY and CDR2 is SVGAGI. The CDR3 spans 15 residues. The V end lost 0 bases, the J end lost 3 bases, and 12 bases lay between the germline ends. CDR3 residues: CASSYSGTRDYEQYF. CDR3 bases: TGTGCCAGCAGTTACTCGGGGACAAGGGACTACGAGCAGTACTTC.

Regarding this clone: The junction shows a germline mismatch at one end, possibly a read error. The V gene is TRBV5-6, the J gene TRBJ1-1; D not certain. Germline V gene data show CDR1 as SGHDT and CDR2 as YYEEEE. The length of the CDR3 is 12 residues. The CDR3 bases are TGTGCCAGCAGCCCGGGGTCCCAAAGGGTCCTATTT. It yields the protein CASSPGSQRVLF. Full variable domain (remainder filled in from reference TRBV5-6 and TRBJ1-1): DAGVTQSPTHLIKTRGQQVTLRCSPKSGHDTVSWYQQALGQGPQFIFQYYEEEERQRGNFPDRFSGHQFPNYSSELNVNALLLGDSALYLCASSPGSQRVLFGQGTRLTVV.

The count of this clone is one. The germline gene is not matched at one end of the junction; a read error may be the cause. CDR3 bases: TGTGCCAGCAGATACTCGGGGGCTGGCTACACCTTC. Translated: CASRYSGAGYTF. The V call is TRBV6-5, the J call TRBJ1-2, with a possible D match to TRBD1 (6 bases). The CDR3 length is 12 residues. Germline CDR1 MNHEY, CDR2 SVGAGI.

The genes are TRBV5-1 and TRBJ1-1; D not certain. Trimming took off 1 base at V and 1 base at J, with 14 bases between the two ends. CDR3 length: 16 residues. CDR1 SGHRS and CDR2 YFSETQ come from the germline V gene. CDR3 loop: CASSLYEGWGNTEAFF. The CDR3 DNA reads TGCGCCAGCAGCTTGTACGAGGGCTGGGGGAACACTGAAGCTTTCTTT.

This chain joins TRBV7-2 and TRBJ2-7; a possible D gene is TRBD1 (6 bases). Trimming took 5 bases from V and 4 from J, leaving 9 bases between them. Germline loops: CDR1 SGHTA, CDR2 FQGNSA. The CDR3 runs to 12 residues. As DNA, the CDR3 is TGTGCCAGCAGCCTACAGGGTTACGAGCAGTACTTC. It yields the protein CASSLQGYEQYF.

The CDR3 DNA reads as TGTGCCAGCTCTCCCGGGGTTGAGGCCTATGGCTACACCTTC. It yields the protein CASSPGVEAYGYTF. This rearrangement joins TRBV18 to TRBJ1-2; D unclear. Looked up from germline, CDR1 is KGHSH and CDR2 is LQKENI. The CDR3 length is 14 residues. Trimming took off 6 bases at V and 4 bases at J, with 15 bases between the two ends.

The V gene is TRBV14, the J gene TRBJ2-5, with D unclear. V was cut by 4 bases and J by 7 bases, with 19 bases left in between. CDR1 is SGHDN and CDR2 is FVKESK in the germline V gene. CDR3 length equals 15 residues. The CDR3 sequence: CASSLAGRVFTTQYF. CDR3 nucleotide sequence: TGTGCCAGCAGCCTGGCAGGTAGGGTCTTCACGACCCAGTACTTC.

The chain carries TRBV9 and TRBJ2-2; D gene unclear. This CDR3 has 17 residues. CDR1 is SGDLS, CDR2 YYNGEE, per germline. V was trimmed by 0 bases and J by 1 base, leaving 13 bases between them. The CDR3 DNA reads TGTGCCAGCAGCGTAGAATGGGCTACGTGGAACACCGGGGAGCTGTTTTTT. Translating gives CASSVEWATWNTGELFF.

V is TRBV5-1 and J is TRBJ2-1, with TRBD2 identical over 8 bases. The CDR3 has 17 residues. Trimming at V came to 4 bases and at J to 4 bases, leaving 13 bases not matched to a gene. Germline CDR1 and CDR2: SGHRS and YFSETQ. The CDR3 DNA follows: TGCGCCAGCAGCCCCCGAGCCGGGGGGGGGCCTTACAATGAGCAGTTCTTC. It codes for CASSPRAGGGPYNEQFF.

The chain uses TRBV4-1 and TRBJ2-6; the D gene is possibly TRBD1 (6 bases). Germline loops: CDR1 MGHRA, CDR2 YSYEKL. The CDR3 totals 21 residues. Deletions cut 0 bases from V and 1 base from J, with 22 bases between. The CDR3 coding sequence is TGCGCCAGCAGCCAAGAAGGCAGGGGAATTTTTACATTTTCTGGGGCCAACGTCCTGACTTTC. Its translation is CASSQEGRGIFTFSGANVLTF.

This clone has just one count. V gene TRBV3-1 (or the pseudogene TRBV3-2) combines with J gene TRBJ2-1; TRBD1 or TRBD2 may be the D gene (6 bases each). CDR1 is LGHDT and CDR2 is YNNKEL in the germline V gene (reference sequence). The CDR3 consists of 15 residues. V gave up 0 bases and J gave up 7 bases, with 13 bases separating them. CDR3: CASSQETGAWNEQFF. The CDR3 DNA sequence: TGTGCCAGCAGCCAAGAAACGGGGGCGTGGAATGAGCAGTTCTTC.

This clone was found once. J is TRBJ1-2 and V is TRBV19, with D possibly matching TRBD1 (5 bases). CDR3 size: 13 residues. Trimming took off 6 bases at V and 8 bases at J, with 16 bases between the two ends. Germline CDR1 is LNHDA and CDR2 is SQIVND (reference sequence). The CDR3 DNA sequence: TGTGCCAGTAGCCATTCGGCGGGGGGAGGCTACACCTTC. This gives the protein CASSHSAGGGYTF.

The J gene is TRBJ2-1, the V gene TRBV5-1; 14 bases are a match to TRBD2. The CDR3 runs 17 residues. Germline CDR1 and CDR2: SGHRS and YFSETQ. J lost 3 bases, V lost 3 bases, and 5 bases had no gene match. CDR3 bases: TGCGCCAGCAGCTCGGGGACTAGCGGGGGTATCTACAATGAGCAGTTCTTC. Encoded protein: CASSSGTSGGIYNEQFF. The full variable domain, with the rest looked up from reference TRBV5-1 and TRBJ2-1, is KAGVTQTPRYLIKTRGQQVTLSCSPISGHRSVSWYQQTPGQGLQFLFEYFSETQRNKGNFPGRFSGRQFSNSRSEMNVSTLELGDSALYLCASSSGTSGGIYNEQFFGPGTRLTVL.